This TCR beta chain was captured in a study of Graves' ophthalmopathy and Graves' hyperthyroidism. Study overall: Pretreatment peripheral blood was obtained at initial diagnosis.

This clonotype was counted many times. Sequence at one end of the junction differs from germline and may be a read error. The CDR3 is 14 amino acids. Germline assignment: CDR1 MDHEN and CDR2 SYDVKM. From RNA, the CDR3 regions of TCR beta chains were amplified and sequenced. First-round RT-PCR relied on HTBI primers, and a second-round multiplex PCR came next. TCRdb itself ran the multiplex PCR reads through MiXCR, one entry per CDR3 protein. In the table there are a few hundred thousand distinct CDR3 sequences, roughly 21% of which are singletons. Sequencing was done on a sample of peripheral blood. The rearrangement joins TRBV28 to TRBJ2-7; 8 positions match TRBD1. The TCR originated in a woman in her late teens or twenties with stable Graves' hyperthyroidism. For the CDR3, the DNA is TGTGCCAGCAGTTTTAGTGTCGGGACAGGACCTTTGGACTTC. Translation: CASSFSVGTGPLDF.